The clone carrying this T cell receptor (beta chain) was counted ten times or more. This entry belongs to a study of blood T cells in healthy people across ages. It was with a sample-barcoded 5' primer and a J-beta primer mix that a second PCR of about 6 to 12 cycles was run. Every cDNA molecule bore a tag from a template-switch adaptor containing 12 random nucleotides. Using its own MiXCR run on the 5' RACE reads, TCRdb lists one record per CDR3 protein. Among fewer than 750,000 distinct CDR3 sequences listed, over 40% were seen once. The sequence was collected from an elderly woman in good health. The sequenced sample was blood.

Written as DNA, the CDR3 is TGTGCCAGCAGTTCTGGGGCCGAGACCCAGTACTTC. Encoded protein: CASSSGAETQYF. The chain uses TRBV6-6 and TRBJ2-5, with D maybe TRBD1 (5 bases). V was cut by 4 bases and J by 5 bases, with 8 bases left in between. The length of the CDR3 is 12 residues. CDR1 and CDR2 (germline): MNHNY, SVGAGI (reference sequence).